The sequence of this T cell receptor (beta chain) was determined in a study of cytomegalovirus exposure and HLA in healthy donors. Note on this clone: The antigen is unknown. The germline gene is not matched at one end of the junction; a read error may be the cause.

General study points: What was likely a sequencing artifact was a cluster of highly shared sequence variants. Previously analyzed data showed that most TCR beta V segments were productive at a frequency of about 90% or about 30%. A reported reduction in N-insertions relative to the 666-donor mean was seen in an Asian-associated ancestry cluster in a later analysis.

The CDR3 is 16 amino acids. The germline V gene encodes CDR1 LGHNA and CDR2 YNFKEQ. This PCR relied on a set of 60 Vbeta primers and 13 Jbeta primers. Produced via immunoSEQ multiplex PCR; TCRdb's table is partial and in-frame only. The data contain about 150,000 clones, roughly 73% of them singletons. The J gene is TRBJ2-3, the V gene TRBV4-2; 13 bases fit TRBD2. Sequenced sample: PBMCs. This receptor was obtained from a man younger than 35 in good health and CMV-seropositive. The CDR3: CASSEEGLAGLDTQYF. The CDR3 DNA reads as TGTGCCAGCAGCGAAGAGGGACTAGCGGGACTAGATACGCAGTATTTT.